The 24 T cell receptor beta chains presented below share a single source sample, sequenced in a study of blood T cells in healthy people across ages (dated by TCRdb to 2015 to 2017). The library was made by 5' RACE. Sequencing was carried out with an Illumina HiSeq 2500. The second PCR ran for about 6 to 11 cycles and used a J-beta primer mix along with a sample-barcoded 5' primer. TCRdb handled the public reads itself, with Q25 trimming in fastp and clone calling in MiXCR, and kept productive beta chains. For every CDR3 protein sequence, its rows merge into one entry that carries the most common genes and DNA. For this sample the table gives 950,000 to 1,200,000 distinct CDR3 sequences, of which less than 45% were detected only once. Clones ranked in the top ten supply 10% to 15% of the sample. Specimen: blood. These receptors originate from a man between 18 and 29 years old in good health.

This clonotype was found a few times. The chain employs TRBV20-1 and TRBJ2-3; perhaps TRBD1 as D (7 bases). CDR1 and CDR2 from the germline V gene are DFQATT and SNEGSKA (reference sequence). The CDR3 sequence is 14 residues long. With 0 bases removed from V and 4 bases from J, the gap between germline ends came to 11 bases. CDR3 DNA: TGCAGTGCTAGAGATCAGGGGGGAGCAGATACGCAGTATTTT. This codes for CSARDQGGADTQYF.

The chain couples TRBV12-3 or TRBV12-4 to TRBJ1-1; the D is unclear. CDR3 length: 12 residues. Trimming shortened V by 3 bases and J by 6 bases, and 8 bases separated the two germline ends. CDR3 bases: TGTGCCAGCAGTTTTCGTAGAGCTGAAGCTTTCTTT. This encodes CASSFRRAEAFF.

This chain joins TRBV20-1 and TRBJ2-2; D is possibly TRBD2 (6 bases). This CDR3 contains 15 residues. Germline values: CDR1 DFQATT, CDR2 SNEGSKA (reference sequence). Trimming pared 5 bases from V and 3 bases from J, leaving 16 bases between. The CDR3 DNA is TGCAGTGCTCCTCCATCGGGGGACTACACCGGGGAGCTGTTTTTT. This translates into CSAPPSGDYTGELFF.

Regarding this clonotype: Sequence at one end of the junction differs from germline and may be a read error. The CDR3 here is CAIGDGNIQYF. The CDR3 nucleotides are TGTGCCATCGGTGACGGAAACATTCAGTACTTC. The chain combines TRBV10-3 with TRBJ2-7; the D is unclear. The end of the DNA fits TRBJ2-4 better, so the J call may be wrong. Germline CDR1 is ENHRY and CDR2 is SYGVKD. The CDR3 loop spans 11 amino acids.

The genes are TRBV4-3 and TRBJ2-6; D remains unclear. The germline gives CDR1 LGHNA, CDR2 YSLEER. The CDR3 is 17 residues long. Between the trimmed V and J ends, which lost 0 bases and 1 base, there was a span of 10 bases. In DNA, the CDR3 is TGCGCCAGCAGCCAAGATAGTATCGGTTCTGGGGCCAACGTCCTGACTTTC. Protein sequence: CASSQDSIGSGANVLTF.

This clonotype has just a few counts. V usage is TRBV5-1 and J usage is TRBJ2-1; no reliable D call. Trimming stripped 4 bases from V and 6 bases from J, with 8 bases between. CDR1 SGHRS and CDR2 YFSETQ come from the germline V gene. The CDR3 consists of 12 residues. The CDR3 DNA reads as TGCGCCAGCAGCGTATGGGGCAATGAGCAGTTCTTC. Protein: CASSVWGNEQFF.

The table lists this clonotype with a few counts. This chain joins TRBV10-3 and TRBJ1-1; D is undetermined. CDR1 is ENHRY, CDR2 SYGVKD, per germline. V gave up 2 bases and J gave up 6 bases, with 7 bases separating them. The CDR3 is 12 residues long. The CDR3 DNA follows: TGTGCCATCAGTGAGAGCTTGGCTGAAGCTTTCTTT. It specifies CAISESLAEAFF.

The CDR3 loop is CASSLTAGGRDTQYF. CDR3 coding DNA: TGTGCCAGCAGCTTAACAGCGGGGGGGAGAGATACGCAGTATTTT. The chain has TRBV7-3 and TRBJ2-3, with 10 bases identical to TRBD2. This CDR3 region has 15 residues. CDR1 and CDR2 (germline): SGHTA, FQGTGA. The V and J ends lost 0 bases and 5 bases, in that order; junction bases with no gene match: 2.

This chain uses TRBV10-3 with TRBJ1-3; D not resolved. Per the germline V gene, CDR1 is ENHRY and CDR2 is SYGVKD. The CDR3 has 16 residues. V shed 8 bases and J shed 1 base, with 18 bases lying between them. The CDR3 loop reads CAICFVWRQSGNTIYF. The CDR3 DNA reads TGTGCCATCTGTTTTGTCTGGCGGCAGTCTGGAAACACCATATATTTT.

This clonotype appeared a single time. The genes are TRBV6-1 and TRBJ2-1; D remains unclear. The CDR3 is 14 residues long. Germline lookup yields CDR1 MNHNS and CDR2 SASEGT. The V gene lost 6 bases and the J gene lost 4 bases, with 13 bases spanning the gap. The CDR3 DNA follows: TGTGCCAGCAGCCCCTCAGCAGATTACAATGAGCAGTTCTTC. Translated, it gives CASSPSADYNEQFF.

The chain employs TRBV7-2 and TRBJ2-1; the D gene is possibly TRBD1 (5 bases). Per the germline V gene, CDR1 is SGHTA and CDR2 is FQGNSA. Trimming cost V 5 bases and J 7 bases, with 15 bases left between them. The CDR3 spans 14 residues. The CDR3 loop is CASSPQQGENEQFF. The CDR3, as DNA: TGTGCCAGCAGCCCCCAGCAGGGTGAGAATGAGCAGTTCTTC.

This clonotype was counted a few times. The chain joins TRBV20-1 to TRBJ2-7; the match to TRBD1 covers 7 bases. Germline V CDR1 and CDR2: DFQATT, SNEGSKA (reference sequence). This CDR3 has 12 amino acids. With V trimmed by 5 bases and J by 5 bases, 6 bases remained unmatched. In DNA form, the CDR3 reads TGCAGTGCTGCAGGGGGAAGCGACGAGCAGTACTTC. It encodes CSAAGGSDEQYF.

V and J are TRBV5-6 and TRBJ2-1; the D gene is possibly TRBD1 (6 bases). Per the germline V gene, CDR1 is SGHDT and CDR2 is YYEEEE. This CDR3 has 15 residues. V was cut by 4 bases and J by 0 bases, with 11 bases left in between. CDR3 nucleotide sequence: TGTGCCAGCAGCAGGGGGTCGATCTCCTACAATGAGCAGTTCTTC. As protein: CASSRGSISYNEQFF.

The chain has TRBV6-5 and TRBJ1-1; D gene unclear. Germline V gene data show CDR1 as MNHEY and CDR2 as SVGAGI. CDR3 size: 15 residues. V was trimmed by 2 bases and J by 0 bases, leaving 10 bases between them. CDR3 nucleotides: TGTGCCAGCAGTTACGGGGAGCTCATGAACACTGAAGCTTTCTTT. It translates to CASSYGELMNTEAFF.

The gene calls are TRBV12-3 or TRBV12-4 and TRBJ2-1; 7 bases line up with TRBD2. There are 16 residues in the CDR3. After removal of 1 base from V and 8 bases from J, the junction contained 11 bases not matched to a gene. CDR3 DNA: TGTGCCAGCAGTTTAGGGGAGGGGCTGCGGGCCGATGAGCAGTTCTTC. This sequence encodes CASSLGEGLRADEQFF.

The rearrangement links TRBV20-1 to TRBJ2-7, with D hard to call. The CDR3 runs to 15 residues. Germline assignment: CDR1 DFQATT and CDR2 SNEGSKA (reference sequence). Trimming removed 0 bases at V and 2 bases at J, with 14 bases between. The CDR3 DNA reads TGCAGTGCTAGAGACGATAGGTATTCTCCCTACGAGCAGTACTTC. It codes for CSARDDRYSPYEQYF.

The chain couples TRBV20-1 to TRBJ1-1, with 7 bases identical to TRBD1. With V trimmed by 3 bases and J by 7 bases, 14 bases remained unmatched. The germline V gene has CDR1 DFQATT and CDR2 SNEGSKA (reference sequence). This CDR3 region has 15 residues. Here the CDR3 reads CSASPLDRMRGEAFF. DNA of the CDR3: TGCAGTGCTAGCCCCCTGGACAGGATGAGGGGTGAAGCTTTCTTT.

This rearrangement joins TRBV12-3 or TRBV12-4 to TRBJ1-2; 9 bases are shared with TRBD1. With V trimmed by 5 bases and J by 8 bases, 9 bases remained unmatched. There are 14 residues in the CDR3. The CDR3 sequence: CASSPTGQGVGYTF. The DNA for the CDR3 is TGTGCCAGCAGTCCGACGGGACAGGGAGTCGGCTACACCTTC.

The V gene is TRBV6-6, the J gene TRBJ1-1; D remains ambiguous. The V end lost 6 bases, the J end lost 6 bases, and 11 bases lay between the germline ends. The CDR3 has 12 residues. Germline V CDR1 and CDR2: MNHNY, SVGAGI (reference sequence). As DNA, the CDR3 is TGTGCCAGCAGCCGTCGACGATCTGAAGCTTTCTTT. Protein sequence: CASSRRRSEAFF.

This rearrangement joins TRBV3-1 to TRBJ1-2; D gene uncertain. Per germline, CDR1 LGHDT and CDR2 YNNKEL (reference sequence). Trimming took 2 bases from V and 2 from J, leaving 12 bases between them. The CDR3 consists of 15 residues. CDR3 bases: TGTGCCAGCAGCCAATTCGATTCGGGGAACTATGGCTACACCTTC. This gives the protein CASSQFDSGNYGYTF. Using reference TRBV3-1 and TRBJ1-2 for the parts outside the CDR3, the full variable domain is DTAVSQTPKYLVTQMGNDKSIKCEQNLGHDTMYWYKQDSKKFLKIMFSYNNKELIINETVPNRFSPKSPDKAHLNLHINSLELGDSAVYFCASSQFDSGNYGYTFGSGTRLTVV.

This chain links TRBV4-3 with TRBJ1-2, with a weak D call TRBD1 (5 bases). CDR3 length: 15 residues. Germline V lookup: CDR1 LGHNA, CDR2 YSLEER. V was cut by 1 base and J by 4 bases, with 13 bases left in between. This CDR3 reads CASSQGWGVGYGYTF. CDR3 DNA sequence: TGCGCCAGCAGCCAAGGCTGGGGGGTTGGCTATGGCTACACCTTC.

V gene TRBV28 combines with J gene TRBJ1-1; D call uncertain. The CDR3 is 13 amino acids. Per the germline V gene, CDR1 is MDHEN and CDR2 is SYDVKM. Between the trimmed V and J ends, which lost 5 bases and 4 bases, there was a span of 11 bases. CDR3 region: CASSPGRTTEAFF. The CDR3 coding sequence is TGTGCCAGCAGTCCGGGTCGGACCACTGAAGCTTTCTTT.

The gene calls are TRBV20-1 and TRBJ2-5; D might be TRBD1 (6 bases). The J call is doubtful: the DNA matches TRBJ2-7 better. There are 14 residues in the CDR3. The germline gives CDR1 DFQATT, CDR2 SNEGSKA (reference sequence). The CDR3 DNA is TGCAGTGCAACCCGCGGACAGAAGCTTGGCGAGCAGTACTTC. Translation: CSATRGQKLGEQYF.

This clonotype appeared a few times. The chain is built from TRBV27 and TRBJ2-4, with 8 positions matching TRBD2. Germline values: CDR1 MNHEY, CDR2 SMNVEV (reference sequence). The length of the CDR3 is 14 residues. The V segment lost 6 bases and the J segment 13 bases; nucleotides outside the gene matches: 14. In DNA form, the CDR3 reads TGTGCCAGCAGCCCTAAGCGGGGGAGGTGGGAGCAGTACTTC. Translation gives CASSPKRGRWEQYF.